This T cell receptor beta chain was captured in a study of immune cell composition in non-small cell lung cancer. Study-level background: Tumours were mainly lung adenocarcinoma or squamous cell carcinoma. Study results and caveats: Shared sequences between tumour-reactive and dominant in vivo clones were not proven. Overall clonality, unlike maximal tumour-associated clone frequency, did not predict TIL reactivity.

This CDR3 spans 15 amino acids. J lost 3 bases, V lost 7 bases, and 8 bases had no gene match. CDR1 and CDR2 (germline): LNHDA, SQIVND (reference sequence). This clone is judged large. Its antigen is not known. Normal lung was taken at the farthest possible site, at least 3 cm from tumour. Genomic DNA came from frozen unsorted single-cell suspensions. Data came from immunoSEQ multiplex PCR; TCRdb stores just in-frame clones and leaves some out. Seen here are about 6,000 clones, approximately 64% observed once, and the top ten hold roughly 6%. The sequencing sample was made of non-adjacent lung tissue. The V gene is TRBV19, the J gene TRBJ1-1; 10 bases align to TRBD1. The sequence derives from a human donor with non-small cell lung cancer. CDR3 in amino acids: CASKGTGAEDTEAFF. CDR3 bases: TGTGCCAGTAAGGGGACAGGGGCAGAGGACACTGAAGCTTTCTTT.